The 18 T cell receptor beta chains listed next were all sequenced from one sample in a study of blood T cells in healthy people across ages. The use of a sample-barcoded 5' primer and a J-beta primer mix characterized a second PCR of about 7 to 12 cycles. TCRdb reprocessed the 5' RACE reads via MiXCR and lists one record per CDR3 protein. This repertoire shows 780,000 or so distinct CDR3 sequences, roughly 25% found once; its top ten account for 3.7%. The data were also submitted as part of a second study, on T cells of mothers and their children.

Material: blood. Every receptor here comes from a boy aged 5-17 years in good health.

The gene calls are TRBV20-1 and TRBJ1-2; 7 nucleotides align to TRBD1. This CDR3 region has 14 residues. Per the germline V gene, CDR1 is DFQATT and CDR2 is SNEGSKA (reference sequence). The junction had 8 bases not matched to a gene; V was cut back by 3 bases and J by 4 bases. The CDR3 loop is CSARTGSGGYGYTF. The CDR3 DNA reads TGCAGTGCTAGGACAGGGAGCGGGGGCTATGGCTACACCTTC.

As regards this clonotype: A read error may produce the germline difference seen at one junction end. The J gene is TRBJ2-7, the V gene TRBV9; D might be TRBD1 (5 bases). CDR1 and CDR2 from the germline V gene are SGDLS and YYNGEE. This CDR3 contains 14 residues. The CDR3 sequence: CTSSVAGNSYEQYF. The CDR3 DNA is TGTACCAGCAGCGTAGCAGGGAACAGCTACGAGCAGTACTTC.

This clonotype was seen a few times. This rearrangement joins TRBV7-2 to TRBJ2-5, with D unclear. Between the trimmed V and J ends, which lost 5 bases and 4 bases, there was a span of 14 bases. CDR1 is SGHTA and CDR2 is FQGNSA in the germline V gene. CDR3 length: 14 residues. CDR3 residues: CASSPSRAGETQYF. The CDR3 region has the DNA TGTGCCAGCAGCCCGAGCCGAGCCGGAGAGACCCAGTACTTC.

The chain links TRBV29-1 to TRBJ1-2; the match to TRBD1 covers 9 bases. The V and J ends lost 6 bases and 8 bases, in that order; junction bases with no gene match: 10. Germline lookup yields CDR1 SQVTM and CDR2 ANQGSEA. The CDR3 consists of 13 residues. The CDR3, as DNA: TGCAGCGTCGGGACAGGGAGACATGACGGCTACACCTTC. Its protein is CSVGTGRHDGYTF.

The J gene is TRBJ2-5, the V gene TRBV5-6, with D perhaps TRBD1 (5 bases). CDR1 and CDR2 (germline): SGHDT, YYEEEE. The CDR3 consists of 16 residues. The V gene lost 0 bases and the J gene lost 0 bases, with 12 bases spanning the gap. The CDR3 protein is CASSLDRRSYQETQYF. Written as DNA, the CDR3 is TGTGCCAGCAGCTTGGACAGGAGATCGTACCAAGAGACCCAGTACTTC.

This clonotype was counted a few times. This chain connects TRBV12-3 or TRBV12-4 to TRBJ2-3, with a weak D call TRBD2 (6 bases). V was pared by 5 bases and J by 5 bases, with 17 bases between. This CDR3 region has 15 residues. As DNA, the CDR3 is TGTGCCAGCAGTACCCACGGAGGGAATATAGATACGCAGTATTTT. Translated, it gives CASSTHGGNIDTQYF.

The V call is TRBV6-2 or TRBV6-3, the J call TRBJ1-2; D perhaps matches TRBD1 (6 bases). The CDR3 consists of 13 residues. The ends were cut back, 5 bases at V and 8 bases at J, with 15 bases in the middle. The germline V gene encodes CDR1 MNHEY and CDR2 SVGEGT. DNA of the CDR3: TGTGCCAGCAGTACCGACTGGGGGCCGGGCTACACCTTC. Protein: CASSTDWGPGYTF.

The CDR3: CASSLGGGGSSYEQYF. CDR3 nucleotide sequence: TGTGCCAGCAGCTTAGGAGGGGGCGGATCCTCCTACGAGCAGTACTTC. V and J are TRBV7-6 and TRBJ2-7, with TRBD1 identical over 7 bases. V lost 1 base to trimming and J lost 0 bases; unmatched junction nucleotides: 6. Germline V gene lookup returns CDR1 SGHVS and CDR2 FNYEAQ. This CDR3 comprises 16 residues. Full variable domain (rest looked up from reference TRBV7-6 and TRBJ2-7): GAGVSQSPRYKVTKRGQDVALRCDPISGHVSLYWYRQALGQGPEFLTYFNYEAQQDKSGLPNDRFSAERPEGSISTLTIQRTEQRDSAMYRCASSLGGGGSSYEQYFGPGTRLTVT.

This chain uses TRBV20-1 with TRBJ2-2; D gene unclear. Per germline, CDR1 DFQATT and CDR2 SNEGSKA (reference sequence). The CDR3 has 14 amino acids. V was trimmed by 0 bases and J by 4 bases, leaving 9 bases between them. The CDR3 spells CSARDLVGTGELFF. DNA for the CDR3: TGCAGTGCTAGAGATTTGGTGGGCACCGGGGAGCTGTTTTTT.

This chain uses TRBV29-1 with TRBJ1-2; 10 bases align to TRBD1. Germline lookup yields CDR1 SQVTM and CDR2 ANQGSEA. The junction had 5 bases not matched to a gene; V was cut back by 3 bases and J by 4 bases. The CDR3 runs to 14 residues. The CDR3 loop is CSVDGTGATYGYTF. The CDR3 DNA reads as TGCAGCGTTGATGGGACAGGGGCTACCTATGGCTACACCTTC.

The rearrangement joins TRBV6-2 or TRBV6-3 to TRBJ2-5, with D hard to call. The assigned J gene may be wrong: the sequence end matches TRBJ2-7 better. CDR3 length equals 12 residues. Germline assignment: CDR1 MNHEY and CDR2 SVGEGT. The CDR3 DNA sequence: TGTGCCAGCAGTTTCCAAAGCTACGAGCAGTACTTC. Protein product: CASSFQSYEQYF.

The genes are TRBV28 and TRBJ1-1; possible D gene TRBD1, 6 bases. In germline, CDR1 is MDHEN, CDR2 SYDVKM. The V end lost 3 bases, the J end lost 0 bases, and 17 bases lay between the germline ends. The CDR3 is made up of 17 amino acids. The CDR3 region is CASSFDLMTGLNTEAFF. The CDR3 DNA reads as TGTGCCAGCAGTTTCGACCTAATGACAGGACTGAACACTGAAGCTTTCTTT. Looking up the rest from reference TRBV28 and TRBJ1-1 gives the full variable domain: DVKVTQSSRYLVKRTGEKVFLECVQDMDHENMFWYRQDPGLGLRLIYFSYDVKMKEKGDIPEGYSVSREKKERFSLILESASTNQTSMYLCASSFDLMTGLNTEAFFGQGTRLTVV.

In its sample, this clonotype was seen a few times. The rearrangement uses TRBV12-3 or TRBV12-4 and TRBJ1-4, with D tentatively TRBD1 (6 bases). There are 15 residues in the CDR3. Trimming left V 2 bases short and J 3 bases short, with 10 bases between. The CDR3 sequence: CASSLLGAANEKLFF. The CDR3 coding sequence is TGTGCCAGCAGTTTACTGGGGGCAGCTAATGAAAAACTGTTTTTT.

The V gene is TRBV25-1, the J gene TRBJ1-5; 7 nucleotides agree with TRBD1. CDR1 is MGHDK, CDR2 SYGVNS, per germline. The V segment lost 1 base and the J segment 4 bases; nucleotides outside the gene matches: 13. CDR3 length: 18 residues. The CDR3 region is CASSEWRERGPGNQPQHF. The DNA for the CDR3 is TGTGCCAGCAGTGAATGGCGCGAGAGGGGGCCGGGAAATCAGCCCCAGCATTTT.

This chain uses TRBV5-1 with TRBJ1-4, with D uncertain. The ends were cut back, 0 bases at V and 4 bases at J, with 16 bases in the middle. The CDR3 loop spans 17 amino acids. The germline V gene has CDR1 SGHRS and CDR2 YFSETQ. Written as DNA, the CDR3 is TGCGCCAGCAGCTTGGATCCTTGGAGCAACAATAATGAAAAACTGTTTTTT. This codes for CASSLDPWSNNNEKLFF.

This clonotype was found a few times. The rearrangement uses TRBV24-1 and TRBJ2-5; tentatively, D is TRBD2 (6 bases). V was cut by 4 bases and J by 3 bases, with 11 bases left in between. There are 14 residues in the CDR3. Looked up from germline, CDR1 is KGHDR and CDR2 is SFDVKD. The CDR3 DNA reads as TGTGCCACCAGTGACTGGGACTCGAAAGAGACCCAGTACTTC. Translation: CATSDWDSKETQYF.

This clonotype was counted between two and nine times. The genes are TRBV7-9 and TRBJ2-5; D is perhaps TRBD1 (5 bases). V lost 3 bases to trimming and J lost 5 bases, with 13 bases between them. The CDR3 loop spans 14 amino acids. Germline V lookup: CDR1 SEHNR, CDR2 FQNEAQ (reference sequence). CDR3 nucleotide sequence: TGTGCCAGCAGCTTGGACCCAGGGAAGGAGACCCAGTACTTC. This gives the protein CASSLDPGKETQYF.

This clonotype was seen more than once but under ten times. DNA of the CDR3: TGCGCCAGCAGCTCGACCTTATGGAGGGTCAACCTTCGGGGTGAGCAGTTCTTC. Protein: CASSSTLWRVNLRGEQFF. The rearrangement uses TRBV5-1 and TRBJ2-1; a weak D match, TRBD2 (6 bases). The CDR3 has 18 amino acids. In germline, CDR1 is SGHRS, CDR2 YFSETQ. The germline V and J ends were trimmed by 3 bases and 9 bases, with 28 bases remaining between them. Complete variable domain (other parts from reference TRBV5-1 and TRBJ2-1): KAGVTQTPRYLIKTRGQQVTLSCSPISGHRSVSWYQQTPGQGLQFLFEYFSETQRNKGNFPGRFSGRQFSNSRSEMNVSTLELGDSALYLCASSSTLWRVNLRGEQFFGPGTRLTVL.